The T cell receptor (beta chain) described here comes from a study of CD8 T cells in Susac syndrome. Study-level information: Treatment status at blood draw for the Susac syndrome patients was therapy-naive, corticosteroids, or intravenous immunoglobulin alone.

Study results and caveats: The study acknowledged a relatively small number of individuals in its TCR sequencing and HLA analysis.

Details on this clonotype: What it binds is not known.

Deletions cut 1 base from V and 9 bases from J, with 4 bases between. This CDR3 has 10 residues. CDR1 is DFQATT, CDR2 SNEGSKA, per germline (reference sequence). Random-hexamer reverse transcription was applied to about 0.45 to 1 ug RNA. One entry per CDR3 protein, called by TCRdb with MiXCR from the immunoSEQ multiplex PCR reads. The sample holds approximately 190,000 distinct CDR3 sequences; 90% to 97% are singletons and the top ten take around 0.092%. The receptor's source is a human donor with Susac syndrome. Sequenced sample: CD4+ T cells from PBMCs. This chain connects TRBV20-1 to TRBJ2-1, with D uncertain. The CDR3 DNA follows: TGCAGTGCTAGAGGCGGTGAGCAGTTCTTC. Its translation: CSARGGEQFF.